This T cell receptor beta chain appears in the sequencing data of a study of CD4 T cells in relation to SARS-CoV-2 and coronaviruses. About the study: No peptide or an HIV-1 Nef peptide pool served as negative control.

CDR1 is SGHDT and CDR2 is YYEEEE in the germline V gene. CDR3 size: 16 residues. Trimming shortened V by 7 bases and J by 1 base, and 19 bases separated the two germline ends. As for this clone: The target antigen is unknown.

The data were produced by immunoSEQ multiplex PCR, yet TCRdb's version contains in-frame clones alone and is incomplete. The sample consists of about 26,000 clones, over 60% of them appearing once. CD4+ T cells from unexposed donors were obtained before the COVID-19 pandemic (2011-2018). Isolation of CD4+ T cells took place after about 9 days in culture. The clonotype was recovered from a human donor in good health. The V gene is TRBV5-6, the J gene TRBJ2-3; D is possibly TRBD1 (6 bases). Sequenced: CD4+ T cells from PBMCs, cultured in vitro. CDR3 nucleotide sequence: TGTGCCAGCCGCCCTCTCGGGGCAGGGGGCACAGATACGCAGTATTTT. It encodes CASRPLGAGGTDTQYF.